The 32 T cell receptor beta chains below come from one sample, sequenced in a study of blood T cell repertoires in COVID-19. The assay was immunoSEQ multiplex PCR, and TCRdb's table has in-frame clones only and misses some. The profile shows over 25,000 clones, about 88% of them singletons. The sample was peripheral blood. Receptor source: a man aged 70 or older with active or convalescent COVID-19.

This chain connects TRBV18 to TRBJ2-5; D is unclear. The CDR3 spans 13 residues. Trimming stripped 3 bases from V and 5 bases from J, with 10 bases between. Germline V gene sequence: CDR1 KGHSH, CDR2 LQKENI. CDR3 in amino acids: CASSPARSETQYF. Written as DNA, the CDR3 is TGTGCCAGCTCACCGGCCAGGTCGGAGACCCAGTACTTC.

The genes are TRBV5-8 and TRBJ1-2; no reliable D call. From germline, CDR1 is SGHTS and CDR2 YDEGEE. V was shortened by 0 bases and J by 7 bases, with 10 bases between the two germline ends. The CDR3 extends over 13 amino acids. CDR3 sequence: CASSLAAVRGYTF. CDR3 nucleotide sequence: TGTGCCAGCAGCTTGGCCGCGGTGCGTGGCTACACCTTC.

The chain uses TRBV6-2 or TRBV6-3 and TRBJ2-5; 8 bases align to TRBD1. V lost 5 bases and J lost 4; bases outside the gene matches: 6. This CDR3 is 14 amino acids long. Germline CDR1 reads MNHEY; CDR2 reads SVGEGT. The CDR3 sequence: CASSLTGTGETQYF. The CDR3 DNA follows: TGTGCCAGCAGTCTTACCGGGACAGGAGAGACCCAGTACTTC.

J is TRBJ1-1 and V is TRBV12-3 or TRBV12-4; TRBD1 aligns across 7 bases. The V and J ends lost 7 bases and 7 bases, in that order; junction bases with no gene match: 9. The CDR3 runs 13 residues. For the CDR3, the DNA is TGTGCCAGCACCCGAGACAGGGATGGTGAAGCTTTCTTT. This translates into CASTRDRDGEAFF.

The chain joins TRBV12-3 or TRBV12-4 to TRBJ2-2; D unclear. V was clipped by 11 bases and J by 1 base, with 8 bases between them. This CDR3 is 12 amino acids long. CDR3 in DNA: TGTGCCGGTCGAGGGAACACCGGGGAGCTGTTTTTT. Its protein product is CAGRGNTGELFF.

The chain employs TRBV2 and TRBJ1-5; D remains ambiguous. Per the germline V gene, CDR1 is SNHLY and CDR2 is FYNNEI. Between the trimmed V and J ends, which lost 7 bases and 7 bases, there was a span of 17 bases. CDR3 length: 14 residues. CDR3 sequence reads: CASISRIGGQPQHF. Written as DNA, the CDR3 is TGTGCCAGCATTTCTAGGATAGGAGGACAGCCCCAGCATTTT.

CDR3 DNA sequence: TGTGCCAGCAGCTTGGGGCCCTCGGGGGGGGCAGCAGATACGCAGTATTTT. It codes for CASSLGPSGGAADTQYF. V usage is TRBV5-6 and J usage is TRBJ2-3; 8 bases are a match to TRBD2. Trimming removed 0 bases from V and 4 bases from J; junction bases left unmatched: 10. The germline V gene encodes CDR1 SGHDT and CDR2 YYEEEE. This CDR3 is 17 amino acids long.

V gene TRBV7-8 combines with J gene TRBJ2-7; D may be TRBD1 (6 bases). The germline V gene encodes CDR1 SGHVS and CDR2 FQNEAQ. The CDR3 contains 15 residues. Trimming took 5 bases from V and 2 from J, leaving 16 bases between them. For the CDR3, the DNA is TGTGCCAGCAGCCCAAACAGGGTAGGGCCCTACGAGCAGTACTTC. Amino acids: CASSPNRVGPYEQYF.

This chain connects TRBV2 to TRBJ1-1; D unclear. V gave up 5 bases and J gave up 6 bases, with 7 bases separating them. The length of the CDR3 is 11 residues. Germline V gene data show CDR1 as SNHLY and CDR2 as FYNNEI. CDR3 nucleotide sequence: TGTGCCAGCAGTCTGTACTCTGAAGCTTTCTTT. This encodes CASSLYSEAFF.

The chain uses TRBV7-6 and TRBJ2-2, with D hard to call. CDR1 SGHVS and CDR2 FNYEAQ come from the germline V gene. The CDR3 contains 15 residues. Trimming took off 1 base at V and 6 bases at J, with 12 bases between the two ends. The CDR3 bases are TGTGCCAGCAGCTTAGGCGTGACACCGCCCGGGGAGCTGTTTTTT. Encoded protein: CASSLGVTPPGELFF.

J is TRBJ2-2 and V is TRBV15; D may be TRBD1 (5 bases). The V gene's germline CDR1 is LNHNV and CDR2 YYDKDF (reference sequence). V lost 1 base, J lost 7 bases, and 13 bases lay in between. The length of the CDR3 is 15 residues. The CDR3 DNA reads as TGTGCCACCAGCAGAGTAGTGGGGCTGGGCGGGGAGCTGTTTTTT. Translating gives CATSRVVGLGGELFF.

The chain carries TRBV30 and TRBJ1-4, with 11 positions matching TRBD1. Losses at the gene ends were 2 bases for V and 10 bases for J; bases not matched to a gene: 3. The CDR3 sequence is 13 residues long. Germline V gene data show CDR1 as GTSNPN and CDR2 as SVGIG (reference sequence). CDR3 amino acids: CAWSPGQGGKLFF. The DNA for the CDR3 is TGTGCCTGGAGTCCGGGACAGGGGGGAAAACTGTTTTTT.

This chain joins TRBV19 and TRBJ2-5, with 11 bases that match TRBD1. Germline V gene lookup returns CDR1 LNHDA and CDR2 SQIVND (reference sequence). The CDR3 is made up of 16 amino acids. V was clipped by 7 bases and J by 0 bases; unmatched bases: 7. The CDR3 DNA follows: TGTGCCAGTAAGAAGGGACAGGGGGAGTACCAAGAGACCCAGTACTTC. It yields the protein CASKKGQGEYQETQYF.

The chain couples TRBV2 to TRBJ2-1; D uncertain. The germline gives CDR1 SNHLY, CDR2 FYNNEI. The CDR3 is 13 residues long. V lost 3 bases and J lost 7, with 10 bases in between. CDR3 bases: TGTGCCAGCAGTGACCGCTGGCCGAATGAGCAGTTCTTC. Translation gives CASSDRWPNEQFF.

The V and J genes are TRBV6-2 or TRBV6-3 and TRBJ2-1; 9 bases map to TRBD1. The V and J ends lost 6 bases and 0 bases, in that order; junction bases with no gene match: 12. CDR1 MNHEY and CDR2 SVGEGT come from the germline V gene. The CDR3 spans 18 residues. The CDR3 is CASSSGQGFSSSYNEQFF. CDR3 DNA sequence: TGTGCCAGCAGCTCGGGACAGGGCTTCTCGAGCTCCTACAATGAGCAGTTCTTC.

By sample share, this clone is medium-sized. The CDR3 loop is CATSRDYWTSGPYF. In DNA form, the CDR3 reads TGTGCCACCAGCAGAGATTATTGGACTAGCGGCCCATATTTT. The chain couples TRBV15 to TRBJ2-3, with 10 bases fitting TRBD2. The CDR3 consists of 14 residues. V dropped 0 bases and J dropped 15; count of bases not matched to a gene: 9. Germline loops: CDR1 LNHNV, CDR2 YYDKDF (reference sequence). Full variable domain (missing parts from reference TRBV15 and TRBJ2-3): DAMVIQNPRYQVTQFGKPVTLSCSQTLNHNVMYWYQQKSSQAPKLLFHYYDKDFNNEADTPDNFQSRRPNTSFCFLDIRSPGLGDTAMYLCATSRDYWTSGPYFGPGTRLTVL.

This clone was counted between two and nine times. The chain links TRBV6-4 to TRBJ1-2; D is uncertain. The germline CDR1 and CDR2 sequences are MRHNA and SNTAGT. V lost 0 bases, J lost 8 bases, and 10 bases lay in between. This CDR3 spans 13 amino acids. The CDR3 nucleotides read TGTGCCAGCAGTGACTCGAGATCAGGCGGCTACACCTTC. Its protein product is CASSDSRSGGYTF.

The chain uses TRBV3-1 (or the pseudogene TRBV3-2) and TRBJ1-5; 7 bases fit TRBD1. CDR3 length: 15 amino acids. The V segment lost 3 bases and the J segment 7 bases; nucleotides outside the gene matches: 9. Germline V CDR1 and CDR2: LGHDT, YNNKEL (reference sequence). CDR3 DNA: TGTGCCAGCAGCCAGGGACCCAGACAGGGCCAGCCCCAGCATTTT. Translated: CASSQGPRQGQPQHF.

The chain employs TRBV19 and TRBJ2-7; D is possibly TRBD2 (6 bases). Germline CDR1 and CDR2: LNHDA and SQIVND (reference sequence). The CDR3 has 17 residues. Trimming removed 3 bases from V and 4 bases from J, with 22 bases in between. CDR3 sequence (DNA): TGTGCCAGTAGTATCAGGAGCGCCAGCGGTGGGGGGTACGAGCAGTACTTC. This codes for CASSIRSASGGGYEQYF.

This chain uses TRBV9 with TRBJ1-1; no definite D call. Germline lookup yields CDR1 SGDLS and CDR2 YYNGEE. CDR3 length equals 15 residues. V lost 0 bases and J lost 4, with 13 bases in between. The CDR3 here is CASSVATTGGTEAFF. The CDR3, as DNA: TGTGCCAGCAGCGTAGCTACCACCGGTGGCACTGAAGCTTTCTTT.

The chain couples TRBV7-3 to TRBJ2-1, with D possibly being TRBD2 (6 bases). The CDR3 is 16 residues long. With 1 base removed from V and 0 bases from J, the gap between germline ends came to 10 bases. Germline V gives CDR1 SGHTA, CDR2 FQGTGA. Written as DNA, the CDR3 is TGTGCCAGCAGCTTAAGGGCGGGGAGCTCCTACAATGAGCAGTTCTTC. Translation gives CASSLRAGSSYNEQFF.

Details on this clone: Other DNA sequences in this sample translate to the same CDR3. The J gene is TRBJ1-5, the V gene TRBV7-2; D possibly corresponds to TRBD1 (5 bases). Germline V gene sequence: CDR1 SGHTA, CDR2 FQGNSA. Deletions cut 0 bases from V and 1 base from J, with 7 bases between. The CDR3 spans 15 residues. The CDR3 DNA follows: TGTGCCAGCAGCTTAGCAGGGGCAAGCAATCAGCCCCAGCATTTT. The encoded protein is CASSLAGASNQPQHF.

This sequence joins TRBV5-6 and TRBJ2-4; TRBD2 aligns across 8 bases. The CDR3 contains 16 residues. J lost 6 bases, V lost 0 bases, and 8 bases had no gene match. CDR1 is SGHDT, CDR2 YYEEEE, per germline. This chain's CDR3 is CASSLGGTSLGNIQYF. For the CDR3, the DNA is TGTGCCAGCAGCTTGGGAGGGACTAGTTTAGGAAACATTCAGTACTTC.

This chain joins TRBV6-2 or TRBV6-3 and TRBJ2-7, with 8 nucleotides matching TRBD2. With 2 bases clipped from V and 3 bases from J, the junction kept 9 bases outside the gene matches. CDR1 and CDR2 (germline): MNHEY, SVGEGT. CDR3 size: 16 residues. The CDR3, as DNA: TGTGCCAGCAGTTACGGGGGGACTAGAAATATCTACGAGCAGTACTTC. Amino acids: CASSYGGTRNIYEQYF.

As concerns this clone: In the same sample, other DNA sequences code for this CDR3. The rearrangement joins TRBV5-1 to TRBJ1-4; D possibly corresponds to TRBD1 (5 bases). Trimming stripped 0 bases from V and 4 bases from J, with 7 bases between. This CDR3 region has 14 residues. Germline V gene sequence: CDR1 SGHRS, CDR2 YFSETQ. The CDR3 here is CASSLGQGNEKLFF. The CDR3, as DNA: TGCGCCAGCAGCTTGGGCCAGGGTAATGAAAAACTGTTTTTT.

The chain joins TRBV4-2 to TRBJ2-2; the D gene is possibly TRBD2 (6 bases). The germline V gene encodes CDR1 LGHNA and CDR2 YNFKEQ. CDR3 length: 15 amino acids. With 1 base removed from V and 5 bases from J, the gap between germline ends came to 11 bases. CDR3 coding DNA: TGTGCCAGCAGCCAAGGAGAGACTAGTACCGGGGAGCTGTTTTTT. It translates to CASSQGETSTGELFF.

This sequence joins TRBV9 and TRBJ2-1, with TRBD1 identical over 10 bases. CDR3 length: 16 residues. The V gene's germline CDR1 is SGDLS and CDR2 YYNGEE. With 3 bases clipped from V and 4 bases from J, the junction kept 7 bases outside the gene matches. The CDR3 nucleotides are TGTGCCAGCAGCGCGCTGACAGGGGGCCGTTACAATGAGCAGTTCTTC. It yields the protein CASSALTGGRYNEQFF.

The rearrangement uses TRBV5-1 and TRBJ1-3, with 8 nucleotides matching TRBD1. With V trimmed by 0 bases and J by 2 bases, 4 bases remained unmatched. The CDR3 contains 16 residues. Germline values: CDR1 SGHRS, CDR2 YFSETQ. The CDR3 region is CASSLAPTGAGNTIYF. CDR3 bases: TGCGCCAGCAGCTTGGCCCCGACAGGGGCTGGAAACACCATATATTTT.

CDR3: CATLQTSGVLNEQFF. CDR3 DNA sequence: TGTGCCACCCTCCAAACTAGCGGGGTCTTGAATGAGCAGTTCTTC. The gene calls are TRBV19 and TRBJ2-1; TRBD2 aligns across 10 bases. J gave up 7 bases and V 10 bases, and 13 bases lay outside the gene matches. CDR3 length: 15 residues. Germline CDR1 and CDR2: LNHDA and SQIVND (reference sequence).

For the CDR3, the DNA is TGTGCCAGCAGCTTCCGGGACAGGTCGAAGACTGGGGCCAACGTCCTGACTTTC. Its translation: CASSFRDRSKTGANVLTF. The chain is built from TRBV9 and TRBJ2-6, with 8 positions matching TRBD1. Germline CDR1 and CDR2: SGDLS and YYNGEE. V dropped 4 bases and J dropped 2; count of bases not matched to a gene: 11. The length of the CDR3 is 18 residues.

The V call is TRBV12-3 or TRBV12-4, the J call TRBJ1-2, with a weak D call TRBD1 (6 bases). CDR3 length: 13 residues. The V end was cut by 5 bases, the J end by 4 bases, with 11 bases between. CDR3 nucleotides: TGTGCCAGCAGTGCAGGGGCCCGCTATGGCTACACCTTC. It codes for CASSAGARYGYTF.

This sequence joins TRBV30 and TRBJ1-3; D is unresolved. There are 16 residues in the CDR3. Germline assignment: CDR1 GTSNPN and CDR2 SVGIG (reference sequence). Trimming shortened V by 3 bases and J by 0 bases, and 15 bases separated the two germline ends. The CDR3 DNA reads TGTGCCTGGAGGACGAGCGGCCATCCCTCTGGAAACACCATATATTTT. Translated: CAWRTSGHPSGNTIYF.